This paragraph reports one T cell receptor (beta chain). Relative to the germline gene, one junction end is altered; a read error may explain this. Breast cancer patients provided tissue from their axillary draining lymph nodes. These data are taken from a study of breast tumors, draining lymph nodes, adjacent tissues. TCRdb itself ran the multiplex PCR reads through MiXCR, one entry per CDR3 protein. Of 150,000 to 200,000 distinct CDR3 sequences listed, around 33% were seen once; the top ten hold 4% to 4.5%. Germline V gene data show CDR1 as SNHLY and CDR2 as FYNNEI. This CDR3 comprises 12 residues. This sequence joins TRBV2 and TRBJ2-6; 7 bases match TRBD2. The TCR comes from a female donor with breast cancer. Some clones in this sample may be carry-over from other donors' samples. The sample consisted of axillary lymph node tissue. This chain's CDR3 is CASRRGLNTEAF. CDR3 DNA: TGTGCCAGCAGGCGGGGGTTGAACACTGAAGCTTTC.